These 26 T cell receptor beta chains were all obtained from the same sample, sequenced in a study of cytomegalovirus exposure and HLA in healthy donors. 60 Vbeta and 13 Jbeta primers were used in PCR. Sequencing used immunoSEQ multiplex PCR; TCRdb keeps in-frame clones, though not all of them. The sample holds around 160,000 clones, roughly two thirds seen once. The sample consisted of PBMCs. The receptors come from a woman aged 18-35 years in good health and CMV-seropositive.

This chain links TRBV18 with TRBJ2-7; the match to TRBD1 covers 8 bases. Germline V CDR1 and CDR2: KGHSH, LQKENI. With V trimmed by 3 bases and J by 0 bases, 4 bases remained unmatched. The CDR3 covers 15 residues. The CDR3 reads CASSPGTGDSYEQYF. CDR3 sequence (DNA): TGTGCCAGCTCACCCGGGACAGGTGACTCCTACGAGCAGTACTTC.

The chain employs TRBV7-2 and TRBJ2-7; 10 positions match TRBD1. Germline CDR1 SGHTA, CDR2 FQGNSA. The V gene end was trimmed by 2 bases and the J gene end by 2 bases; junction bases not matched to a gene: 3. CDR3 size: 15 residues. CDR3 sequence reads: CASSLPGTGAYEQYF. CDR3 DNA: TGTGCCAGCAGCTTACCCGGGACAGGGGCCTACGAGCAGTACTTC.

V usage is TRBV4-1 and J usage is TRBJ1-3; no clear D gene. Deletions cut 0 bases from V and 4 bases from J, with 16 bases between. The germline gives CDR1 MGHRA, CDR2 YSYEKL. The CDR3 contains 17 residues. The CDR3 nucleotides read TGCGCCAGCAGCCAAGATTTGGGCGATTCCCCCGGAAACACCATATATTTT. Amino acids: CASSQDLGDSPGNTIYF.

This clone was counted only a few times. The chain recombines TRBV28 with TRBJ2-7, with D perhaps TRBD1 (5 bases). The CDR3 runs 11 residues. V was cut by 2 bases and J by 6 bases, with 5 bases left in between. Looked up from germline, CDR1 is MDHEN and CDR2 is SYDVKM. DNA of the CDR3: TGTGCCAGCAGTTTAAGGGGCGAGCAGTACTTC. It yields the protein CASSLRGEQYF.

The CDR3 coding sequence is TGTGCCTGGAGTGTGGCAAACACCATATATTTT. Encoded protein: CAWSVANTIYF. The chain has TRBV30 and TRBJ1-3; D call uncertain. The CDR3 is 11 residues long. Germline CDR1 reads GTSNPN; CDR2 reads SVGIG (reference sequence). The ends were cut back, 0 bases at V and 6 bases at J, with 3 bases in the middle.

The chain links TRBV21-1 to TRBJ2-3; TRBD2, the table's D call, was not compared with the DNA. TRBV21-1 is assigned pseudogene status. There are 18 residues in the CDR3. The CDR3 reads CASSKGITTLLSTDTQYF. CDR3 nucleotide sequence: TGTGCCAGCAGCAAAGGCATAACTACCCTCCTAAGCACAGATACGCAGTATTTT.

V gene TRBV5-6 combines with J gene TRBJ2-5; 9 nucleotides agree with TRBD1. Germline CDR1 and CDR2: SGHDT and YYEEEE. The CDR3 totals 14 residues. V lost 2 bases, J lost 5 bases, and 4 bases stayed unmatched. The CDR3 DNA follows: TGTGCCAGCAGCTTACAGGGGGCGCTGGAGACCCAGTACTTC. Amino acids: CASSLQGALETQYF.

V and J are TRBV15 and TRBJ2-1; a weak D match, TRBD2 (5 bases). CDR1 LNHNV and CDR2 YYDKDF come from the germline V gene (reference sequence). This CDR3 is 16 amino acids long. V lost 11 bases and J lost 4, with 24 bases in between. CDR3 loop: CAVHTILGRGYNEQFF. As DNA, the CDR3 is TGTGCCGTACACACTATACTGGGTCGCGGGTACAATGAGCAGTTCTTC. Full variable domain (remainder filled in from reference TRBV15 and TRBJ2-1): DAMVIQNPRYQVTQFGKPVTLSCSQTLNHNVMYWYQQKSSQAPKLLFHYYDKDFNNEADTPDNFQSRRPNTSFCFLDIRSPGLGDTAMYLCAVHTILGRGYNEQFFGPGTRLTVL.

The chain employs TRBV28 and TRBJ2-5, with 7 bases aligning to TRBD2. The CDR3 runs to 14 residues. CDR1 is MDHEN, CDR2 SYDVKM, per germline. Unmatched junction bases numbered 7, after V lost 7 bases and J lost 2 bases. The CDR3 nucleotides read TGTGCCAGCAACTCTTTCGGGGGGCAAGAGACCCAGTACTTC. It is translated as CASNSFGGQETQYF. The full variable domain, in which reference TRBV28 and TRBJ2-5 provide the parts outside the CDR3, is DVKVTQSSRYLVKRTGEKVFLECVQDMDHENMFWYRQDPGLGLRLIYFSYDVKMKEKGDIPEGYSVSREKKERFSLILESASTNQTSMYLCASNSFGGQETQYFGPGTRLLVL.

The V gene is TRBV11-2, the J gene TRBJ1-1, with 7 bases lining up with TRBD1. Trimming removed 3 bases from V and 7 bases from J; junction bases left unmatched: 5. The CDR3 contains 13 residues. Germline loops: CDR1 SGHAT, CDR2 FQNNGV. This CDR3 is CASSFQQGYEAFF. DNA for the CDR3: TGTGCCAGCAGCTTCCAACAGGGGTATGAAGCTTTCTTT.

The gene calls are TRBV6-6 and TRBJ2-7; D is undetermined. Deletions cut 5 bases from V and 5 bases from J, with 16 bases between. The CDR3 consists of 14 residues. Germline V lookup: CDR1 MNHNY, CDR2 SVGAGI (reference sequence). CDR3 in DNA: TGTGCCAGCAGTCTTAGCCCCAGCATTGACGAGCAGTACTTC. Protein: CASSLSPSIDEQYF.

In its sample, this clone was seen a few times. The V and J genes are TRBV28 and TRBJ1-1, with 8 bases identical to TRBD1. Germline V CDR1 and CDR2: MDHEN, SYDVKM. Trimming at V came to 7 bases and at J to 5 bases, leaving 9 bases not matched to a gene. The CDR3 is 14 amino acids. CDR3 protein: CASNIGQGITEAFF. The CDR3 DNA follows: TGTGCCAGCAACATTGGACAGGGAATAACTGAAGCTTTCTTT.

This clone was picked up a small number of times. The chain joins TRBV9 to TRBJ1-3; D uncertain. This CDR3 region has 14 residues. Germline V gene sequence: CDR1 SGDLS, CDR2 YYNGEE. V was clipped by 0 bases and J by 4 bases, with 8 bases between them. In DNA, the CDR3 is TGTGCCAGCAGCGTAGACTCCGGGGGAAACACCATATATTTT. The encoded protein is CASSVDSGGNTIYF.

This clone has a count of ten or more. This chain connects TRBV4-3 to TRBJ2-1; no reliable D call. Trimming took off 1 base at V and 9 bases at J, with 7 bases between the two ends. The CDR3 is made up of 12 amino acids. CDR1 is LGHNA and CDR2 is YSLEER in the germline V gene. The CDR3 loop reads CASSQVNSEQFF. The CDR3 bases are TGCGCCAGCAGCCAAGTCAACTCTGAGCAGTTCTTC.

The gene calls are TRBV27 and TRBJ1-2, with D hard to call. Germline CDR1 and CDR2: MNHEY and SMNVEV (reference sequence). Trimming removed 6 bases from V and 0 bases from J, with 14 bases in between. This CDR3 contains 15 residues. CDR3 sequence: CASRSPGITNYGYTF. CDR3 sequence (DNA): TGTGCCAGCAGGTCTCCCGGGATAACTAACTATGGCTACACCTTC.

This chain connects TRBV30 to TRBJ1-1; D remains unclear. The CDR3 is 12 residues long. The ends were cut back, 2 bases at V and 7 bases at J, with 11 bases in the middle. From germline, CDR1 is GTSNPN and CDR2 SVGIG (reference sequence). CDR3 sequence: CAWSLSGSEAFF. The DNA of the CDR3 is TGTGCCTGGAGTCTCTCCGGGAGTGAAGCTTTCTTT.

The rearrangement links TRBV5-1 to TRBJ2-5; 7 bases are shared with TRBD2. Germline-derived CDR1 and CDR2 are SGHRS and YFSETQ. The junction had 1 base not matched to a gene; V was cut back by 6 bases and J by 2 bases. This CDR3 is 12 amino acids long. The CDR3 sequence is CASKRGQETQYF. CDR3 nucleotides: TGCGCCAGCAAGCGGGGACAAGAGACCCAGTACTTC.

The sample holds one count of this clone. J is TRBJ2-1 and V is TRBV29-1, with D possibly being TRBD2 (6 bases). V was clipped by 4 bases and J by 7 bases, with 14 bases between them. Looked up from germline, CDR1 is SQVTM and CDR2 is ANQGSEA. The CDR3 has 13 amino acids. CDR3 nucleotides: TGCAGCGTTGGGGACGGGAGTTGGAATGAGCAGTTCTTC. Translation gives CSVGDGSWNEQFF.

This CDR3 reads CAWSFGRSTEAFF. The CDR3 DNA sequence: TGTGCCTGGAGTTTCGGGAGGAGCACTGAAGCTTTCTTT. This chain uses TRBV30 with TRBJ1-1; no clear D gene. The CDR3 is 13 amino acids. Germline CDR1 is GTSNPN and CDR2 is SVGIG (reference sequence). V was trimmed by 2 bases and J by 4 bases, leaving 11 bases between them.

In this sample, this clone turned up a few times. J is TRBJ2-7 and V is TRBV27, with a possible D match to TRBD1 (6 bases). The V and J ends lost 2 bases and 4 bases respectively, with 9 bases between them. Germline CDR1 MNHEY, CDR2 SMNVEV (reference sequence). The CDR3 loop spans 13 amino acids. CDR3 amino acids: CASSLQGPYEQYF. CDR3 nucleotides: TGTGCCAGCAGTTTACAGGGGCCTTACGAGCAGTACTTC.

This chain connects TRBV2 to TRBJ2-7; 10 nucleotides align to TRBD1. Germline CDR1 SNHLY, CDR2 FYNNEI. This CDR3 is 14 amino acids long. The trim removed 4 bases at V and 2 bases at J, leaving 2 bases unmatched. The CDR3, as DNA: TGTGCCAGCAGTGGGGGGACAGGGGCCTACGAGCAGTACTTC. It encodes CASSGGTGAYEQYF. The full variable domain, its missing parts supplied by reference TRBV2 and TRBJ2-7, is EPEVTQTPSHQVTQMGQEVILRCVPISNHLYFYWYRQILGQKVEFLVSFYNNEISEKSEIFDDQFSVERPDGSNFTLKIRSTKLEDSAMYFCASSGGTGAYEQYFGPGTRLTVT.

J is TRBJ1-2 and V is TRBV11-1; TRBD1 aligns across 7 bases. The length of the CDR3 is 15 residues. J was trimmed by 4 bases and V by 2 bases; bases with no gene match: 7. Germline V CDR1 and CDR2: SGHAT, FQDESV (reference sequence). The CDR3 here is CASSLTEQGTYGYTF. DNA for the CDR3: TGTGCCAGCAGCTTAACCGAACAGGGGACCTATGGCTACACCTTC.

CDR3 nucleotides: TGTGCCTGGAGTAGGGCTAGCGGGGGGTATGACGGGGAGCTGTTTTTT. It is translated as CAWSRASGGYDGELFF. The V gene is TRBV30, the J gene TRBJ2-2, with 11 bases lining up with TRBD2. Germline V gives CDR1 GTSNPN, CDR2 SVGIG (reference sequence). V lost 2 bases to trimming and J lost 7 bases; unmatched junction nucleotides: 9. There are 16 residues in the CDR3.

V gene TRBV19 combines with J gene TRBJ2-1, with 10 bases lining up with TRBD2. V shed 5 bases, J shed 6 bases, and the junction held 10 bases outside the gene matches. Germline-derived CDR1 and CDR2 are LNHDA and SQIVND (reference sequence). The CDR3 contains 16 residues. The CDR3 sequence: CASSPLGSGGANEQFF. CDR3 DNA: TGTGCCAGTAGTCCCCTGGGGAGCGGGGGGGCCAATGAGCAGTTCTTC.

This clone was seen only a few times. The J gene is TRBJ2-7, the V gene TRBV6-6; 7 nucleotides line up with TRBD1. V dropped 8 bases and J dropped 2; count of bases not matched to a gene: 9. The CDR3 length is 14 residues. Per the germline V gene, CDR1 is MNHNY and CDR2 is SVGAGI (reference sequence). The CDR3 DNA follows: TGTGCCAGCTCCAAGGGGCAGGGGGCCTACGAGCAGTACTTC. Its translation: CASSKGQGAYEQYF.

The chain links TRBV27 to TRBJ2-7; TRBD1 aligns across 9 bases. Germline CDR1 reads MNHEY; CDR2 reads SMNVEV (reference sequence). There are 15 residues in the CDR3. Trimming took 7 bases from V and 4 from J; bases not matched to a gene: 11. CDR3 protein: CASISPGQGFYEQYF. The CDR3, as DNA: TGTGCCAGCATCTCCCCCGGACAGGGGTTTTACGAGCAGTACTTC.